A single sample is the source of the 7 T cell receptor beta chains below, sequenced in a study of blood T cell repertoires in COVID-19. The protocol was immunoSEQ multiplex PCR, while the TCRdb copy is restricted to in-frame clones and leaves out a portion. The table includes under 350,000 clones, around 90% detected once. Input material: PBMCs or T cells enriched from blood (not recorded which). The receptors shown here come from a woman between 40 and 55 years old who had recovered from COVID-19.

The V gene is TRBV27, the J gene TRBJ1-2; a possible D gene is TRBD1 (6 bases). In germline, CDR1 is MNHEY, CDR2 SMNVEV (reference sequence). Between the trimmed V and J ends, which lost 5 bases and 1 base, there was a span of 11 bases. This CDR3 spans 14 amino acids. As DNA, the CDR3 is TGTGCCAGCAGTATTCACAGGGATAACTATGGCTACACCTTC. It yields the protein CASSIHRDNYGYTF.

The gene calls are TRBV14 and TRBJ1-1; possible D gene TRBD1, 6 bases. V lost 4 bases and J 5 bases, leaving 20 bases between the germline ends. Germline V gene sequence: CDR1 SGHDN, CDR2 FVKESK. This CDR3 contains 16 residues. The CDR3 DNA sequence: TGTGCCAGCAGCCGGACCGGACAGATAAGTTTTACTGAAGCTTTCTTT. Residues: CASSRTGQISFTEAFF.

The V and J genes are TRBV7-2 and TRBJ1-2; D remains unclear. Germline V gives CDR1 SGHTA, CDR2 FQGNSA. CDR3 length equals 15 residues. The ends were cut back, 5 bases at V and 4 bases at J, with 17 bases in the middle. This CDR3 reads CASSPDGNHPYGYTF. The CDR3 DNA is TGTGCCAGCAGCCCCGACGGGAATCACCCCTATGGCTACACCTTC. The variable domain in full, completed from reference TRBV7-2 and TRBJ1-2, reads GAGVSQSPSNKVTEKGKDVELRCDPISGHTALYWYRQSLGQGLEFLIYFQGNSAPDKSGLPSDRFSAERTGGSVSTLTIQRTQQEDSAVYLCASSPDGNHPYGYTFGSGTRLTVV.

V usage is TRBV7-2 and J usage is TRBJ2-2, with 7 nucleotides matching TRBD2. CDR1 and CDR2 (germline): SGHTA, FQGNSA. This CDR3 comprises 15 residues. V shed 1 base, J shed 5 bases, and the junction held 4 bases outside the gene matches. The CDR3 DNA reads TGTGCCAGCAGCTTAGGAAGCGGGGAGACCGGGGAGCTGTTTTTT. This sequence encodes CASSLGSGETGELFF.

This chain uses TRBV12-5 with TRBJ1-1, with D unclear. V was cut by 4 bases and J by 0 bases, with 6 bases left in between. CDR1 is LGHNT and CDR2 is FRNRAP in the germline V gene. The CDR3 contains 13 residues. Here the CDR3 DNA reads TGTGCTAGTGGTTACGCGGTGAACACTGAAGCTTTCTTT. Protein: CASGYAVNTEAFF.

With regard to this clone: Other DNA sequences of this sample code for an identical CDR3. The CDR3 loop is CASSLAGQSYEQYF. CDR3 in DNA: TGCGCCAGCAGCTTGGCGGGACAGTCCTACGAGCAGTACTTC. The V call is TRBV5-1, the J call TRBJ2-7, with 7 bases aligning to TRBD1. The CDR3 runs 14 residues. Losses at the gene ends were 0 bases for V and 1 base for J; bases not matched to a gene: 1. CDR1 is SGHRS and CDR2 is YFSETQ in the germline V gene.

The V call is TRBV19, the J call TRBJ1-5, with D maybe TRBD1 (6 bases). CDR3 size: 14 residues. Germline V lookup: CDR1 LNHDA, CDR2 SQIVND (reference sequence). Trimming shortened V by 4 bases and J by 2 bases, and 9 bases separated the two germline ends. CDR3 DNA: TGTGCCAGTAGTACAGGGGTAGGCAATCAGCCCCAGCATTTT. Its protein is CASSTGVGNQPQHF.